This T cell receptor (beta chain) comes out of a study of vaccination and CD4 T cells after COVID-19. Study information: With several mild cases and one severe, convalescent patients were SARS-CoV-2 positive by nasal swab PCR.

The CDR3 sequence is 13 residues long. CDR1 and CDR2 from the germline V gene are SQVTM and ANQGSEA. Trimming took 8 bases from V and 5 from J, leaving 18 bases between them. TCRdb processed the PCR reads anew with MiXCR; each CDR3 protein has one entry. The sample has about 20,000 distinct CDR3 sequences, around 50% seen once. The rearrangement joins TRBV29-1 to TRBJ2-5; tentatively, D is TRBD2 (6 bases). The sequence came from a human donor who had recovered from COVID-19. This sample comprised CD4+ T cells from blood, obtained before SARS-CoV-2 vaccination. Here the CDR3 reads CSLQTCTSETQYF. The CDR3 DNA reads as TGCAGCCTCCAAACGTGTACTAGCGAGACCCAGTACTTC.